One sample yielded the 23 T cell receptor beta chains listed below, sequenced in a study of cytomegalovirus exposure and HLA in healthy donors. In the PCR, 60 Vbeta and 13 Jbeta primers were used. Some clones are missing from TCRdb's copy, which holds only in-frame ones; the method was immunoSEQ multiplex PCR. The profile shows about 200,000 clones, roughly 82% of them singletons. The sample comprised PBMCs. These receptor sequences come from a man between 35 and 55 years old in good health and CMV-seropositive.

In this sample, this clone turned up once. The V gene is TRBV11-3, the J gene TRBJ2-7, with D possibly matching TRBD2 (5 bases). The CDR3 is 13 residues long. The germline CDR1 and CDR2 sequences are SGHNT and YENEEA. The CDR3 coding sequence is TGTGCCAGCAGCTTAGCGATCCACCTACGGAGCGGTGTC. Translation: CASSLAIHLRSGV.

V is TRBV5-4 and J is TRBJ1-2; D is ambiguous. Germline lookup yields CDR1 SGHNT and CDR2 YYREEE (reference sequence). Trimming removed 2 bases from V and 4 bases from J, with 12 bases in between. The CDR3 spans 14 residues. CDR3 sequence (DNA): TGTGCCAGCAGCTTAACCCAGGCTTCCTATGGCTACACCTTC. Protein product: CASSLTQASYGYTF.

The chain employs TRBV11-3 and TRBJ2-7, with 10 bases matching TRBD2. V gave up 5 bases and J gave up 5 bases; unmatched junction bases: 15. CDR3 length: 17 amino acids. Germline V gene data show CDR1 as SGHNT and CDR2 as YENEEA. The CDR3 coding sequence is TGTGCCAGCAGCCCCTTCGAGCGGGAGGGCCCTCGGGACGAGCAGTACGTC. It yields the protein CASSPFEREGPRDEQYV.

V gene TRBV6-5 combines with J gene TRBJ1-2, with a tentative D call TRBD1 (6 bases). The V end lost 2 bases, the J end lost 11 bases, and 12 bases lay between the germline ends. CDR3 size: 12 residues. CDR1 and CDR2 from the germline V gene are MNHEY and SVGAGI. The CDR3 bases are TGTGCCAGCAGTTACGGAACAGGGTTGTACACCTTC. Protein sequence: CASSYGTGLYTF.

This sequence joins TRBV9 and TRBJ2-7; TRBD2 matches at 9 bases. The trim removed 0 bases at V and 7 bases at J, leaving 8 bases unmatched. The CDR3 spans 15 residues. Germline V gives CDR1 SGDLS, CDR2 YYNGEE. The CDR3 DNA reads TGTGCCAGCAGCGTAGTTGCGGGAGGGTTTAGGGAGCAGTACTTC. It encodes CASSVVAGGFREQYF.

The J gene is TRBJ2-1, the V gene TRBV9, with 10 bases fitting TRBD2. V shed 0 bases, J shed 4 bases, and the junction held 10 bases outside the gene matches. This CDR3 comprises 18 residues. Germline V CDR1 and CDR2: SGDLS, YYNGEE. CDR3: CASSVVARSGRGYNEQFF. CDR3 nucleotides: TGTGCCAGCAGCGTAGTAGCAAGGAGCGGGAGGGGATACAATGAGCAGTTCTTC.

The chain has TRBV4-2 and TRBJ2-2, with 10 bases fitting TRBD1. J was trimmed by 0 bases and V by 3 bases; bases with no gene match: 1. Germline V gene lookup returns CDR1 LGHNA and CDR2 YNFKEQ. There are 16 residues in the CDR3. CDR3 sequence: CASSHGTGANTGELFF. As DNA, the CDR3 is TGTGCCAGCAGCCATGGGACAGGGGCGAACACCGGGGAGCTGTTTTTT.

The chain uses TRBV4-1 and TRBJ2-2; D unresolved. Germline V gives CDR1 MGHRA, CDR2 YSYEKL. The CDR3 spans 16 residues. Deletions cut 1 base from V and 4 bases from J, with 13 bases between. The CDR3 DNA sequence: TGCGCCAGCAGCCAAGTGGAAAACTCGGGCACCGGGGAGCTGTTTTTT. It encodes CASSQVENSGTGELFF.

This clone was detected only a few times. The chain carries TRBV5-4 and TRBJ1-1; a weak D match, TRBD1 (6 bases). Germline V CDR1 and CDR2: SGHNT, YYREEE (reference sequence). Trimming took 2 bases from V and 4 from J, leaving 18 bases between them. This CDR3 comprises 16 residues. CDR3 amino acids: CASSFGGPGAGTEAFF. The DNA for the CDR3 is TGTGCCAGCAGCTTTGGAGGCCCAGGGGCTGGCACTGAAGCTTTCTTT.

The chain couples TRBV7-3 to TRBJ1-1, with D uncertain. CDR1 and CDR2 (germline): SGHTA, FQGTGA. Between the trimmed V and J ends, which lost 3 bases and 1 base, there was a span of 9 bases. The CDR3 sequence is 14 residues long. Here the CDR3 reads CASSFGESNTEAFF. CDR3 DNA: TGTGCCAGCAGCTTTGGGGAGTCGAACACTGAAGCTTTCTTT.

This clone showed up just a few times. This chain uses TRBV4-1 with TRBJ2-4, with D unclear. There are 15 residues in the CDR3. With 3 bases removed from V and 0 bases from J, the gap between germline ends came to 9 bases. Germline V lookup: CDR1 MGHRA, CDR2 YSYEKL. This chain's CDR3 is CASSHPTLAKNIQYF. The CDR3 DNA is TGCGCCAGCAGCCATCCTACCTTAGCCAAAAACATTCAGTACTTC.

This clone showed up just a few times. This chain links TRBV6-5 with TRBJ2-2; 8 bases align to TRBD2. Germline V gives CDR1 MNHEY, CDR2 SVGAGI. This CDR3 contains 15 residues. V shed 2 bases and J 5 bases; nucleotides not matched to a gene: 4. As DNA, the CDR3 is TGTGCCAGCAGTTACCGATTAGCGGGAACCGGGGAGCTGTTTTTT. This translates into CASSYRLAGTGELFF.

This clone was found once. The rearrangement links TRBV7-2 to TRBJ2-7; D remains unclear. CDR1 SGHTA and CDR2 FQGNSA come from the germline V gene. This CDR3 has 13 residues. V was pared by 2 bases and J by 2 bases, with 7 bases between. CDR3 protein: CASSLSLAYEQYF. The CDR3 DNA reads TGTGCCAGCAGCTTAAGCTTAGCCTACGAGCAGTACTTC.

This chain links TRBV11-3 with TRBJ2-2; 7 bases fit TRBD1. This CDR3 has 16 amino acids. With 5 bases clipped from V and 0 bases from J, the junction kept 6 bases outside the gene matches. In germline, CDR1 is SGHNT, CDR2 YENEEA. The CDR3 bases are TGTGCCAGCAGCCCCAGGGACAGATCGAACACCGGGGAGCTGTTTTTT. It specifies CASSPRDRSNTGELFF. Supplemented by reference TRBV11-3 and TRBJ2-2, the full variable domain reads EAGVVQSPRYKIIEKKQPVAFWCNPISGHNTLYWYLQNLGQGPELLIRYENEEAVDDSQLPKDRFSAERLKGVDSTLKIQPAELGDSAVYLCASSPRDRSNTGELFFGEGSRLTVL.

This CDR3 is CASSFSLSGTQETQYF. In DNA form, the CDR3 reads TGTGCCAGCAGCTTTTCCTTATCGGGAACCCAAGAGACCCAGTACTTC. This chain uses TRBV7-9 with TRBJ2-5; maybe TRBD2 (5 bases). The CDR3 is made up of 16 amino acids. The germline CDR1 and CDR2 sequences are SEHNR and FQNEAQ (reference sequence). V lost 3 bases, J lost 1 base, and 15 bases lay in between.

The CDR3 protein is CASSIGTGAEAFF. The CDR3 region has the DNA TGTGCCAGTAGTATCGGGACAGGGGCTGAAGCTTTCTTT. The chain is built from TRBV19 and TRBJ1-1; 10 bases map to TRBD1. Looked up from germline, CDR1 is LNHDA and CDR2 is SQIVND (reference sequence). The CDR3 is 13 residues long. The ends lost 3 bases at V and 6 bases at J; junction bases unmatched: 1.

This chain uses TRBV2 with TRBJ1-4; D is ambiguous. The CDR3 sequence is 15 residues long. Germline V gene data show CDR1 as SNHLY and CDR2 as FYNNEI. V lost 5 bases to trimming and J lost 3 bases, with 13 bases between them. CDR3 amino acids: CASSSRPGSNEKLFF. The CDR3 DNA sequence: TGTGCCAGCAGTTCGAGGCCCGGGTCTAATGAAAAACTGTTTTTT. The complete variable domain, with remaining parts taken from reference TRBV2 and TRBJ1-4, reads EPEVTQTPSHQVTQMGQEVILRCVPISNHLYFYWYRQILGQKVEFLVSFYNNEISEKSEIFDDQFSVERPDGSNFTLKIRSTKLEDSAMYFCASSSRPGSNEKLFFGSGTQLSVL.

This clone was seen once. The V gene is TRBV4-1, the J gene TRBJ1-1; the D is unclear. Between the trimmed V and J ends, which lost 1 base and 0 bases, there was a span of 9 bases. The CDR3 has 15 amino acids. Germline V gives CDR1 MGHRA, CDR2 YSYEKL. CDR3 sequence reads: CASSQGFNMNTEAFF. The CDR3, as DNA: TGCGCCAGCAGCCAAGGGTTCAACATGAACACTGAAGCTTTCTTT.

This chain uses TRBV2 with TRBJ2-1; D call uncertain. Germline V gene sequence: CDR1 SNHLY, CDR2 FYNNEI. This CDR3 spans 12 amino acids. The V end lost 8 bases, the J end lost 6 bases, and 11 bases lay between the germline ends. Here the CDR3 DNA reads TGTGCCAGCGGTGTATTGTTCAATGAGCAGTTCTTC. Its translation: CASGVLFNEQFF.

DNA for the CDR3: TGTGCCACCAGCAGACTAGCGGGCCGCGAGCAGTACTTC. Translating it yields CATSRLAGREQYF. This chain uses TRBV15 with TRBJ2-7; TRBD2 matches 8 bases. V dropped 2 bases and J dropped 6; count of bases not matched to a gene: 3. Per the germline V gene, CDR1 is LNHNV and CDR2 is YYDKDF (reference sequence). This CDR3 has 13 residues.

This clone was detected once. The CDR3 region is CASSLLRGQGEKLFF. The CDR3 nucleotides are TGTGCCAGCAGCCTACTCAGGGGGCAGGGTGAAAAACTGTTTTTT. V usage is TRBV27 and J usage is TRBJ1-4; 8 nucleotides align to TRBD1. V lost 6 bases and J lost 7; bases outside the gene matches: 10. Looked up from germline, CDR1 is MNHEY and CDR2 is SMNVEV (reference sequence). There are 15 residues in the CDR3.

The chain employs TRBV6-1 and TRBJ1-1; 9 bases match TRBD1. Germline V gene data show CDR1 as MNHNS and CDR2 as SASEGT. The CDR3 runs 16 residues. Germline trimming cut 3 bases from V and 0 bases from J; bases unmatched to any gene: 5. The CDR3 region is CASSEGQGLMNTEAFF. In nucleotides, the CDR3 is TGTGCCAGCAGTGAGGGACAGGGTCTAATGAACACTGAAGCTTTCTTT.

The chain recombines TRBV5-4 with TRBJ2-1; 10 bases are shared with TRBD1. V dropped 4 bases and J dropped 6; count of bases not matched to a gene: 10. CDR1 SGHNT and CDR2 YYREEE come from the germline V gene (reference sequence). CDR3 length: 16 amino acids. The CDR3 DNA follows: TGTGCCAGCAGCCACTCCCAGGGACAGGGGATCAATGAGCAGTTCTTC. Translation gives CASSHSQGQGINEQFF.